The 7 T cell receptor beta chains below come from one sample, sequenced in a study of neurological immune-mediated disorders. TCRdb passed the 5' RACE reads through MiXCR, listing each CDR3 protein once. The repertoire includes about 80,000 distinct CDR3 sequences, about 9.4% of them detected once, and approximately 1.5% sits in the top ten. Sequences were obtained from PBMCs. Source of these receptors: a man between 45 and 60 years old in good health.

This clonotype was observed a handful of times. The chain carries TRBV6-1 and TRBJ2-3, with D possibly being TRBD1 (5 bases). V lost 7 bases, J lost 1 base, and 15 bases lay in between. Germline lookup yields CDR1 MNHNS and CDR2 SASEGT. The CDR3 is 15 amino acids. The CDR3 loop reads CASTSTVGRTDTQYF. In DNA form, the CDR3 reads TGTGCCAGCACTTCCACGGTGGGGCGCACAGATACGCAGTATTTT.

This CDR3 reads CASSYSRTRNEQYF. In DNA form, the CDR3 reads TGTGCCAGCAGTTACTCTCGGACTCGGAACGAGCAGTACTTC. The chain combines TRBV6-5 with TRBJ2-7, with D perhaps TRBD2 (5 bases). Per germline, CDR1 MNHEY and CDR2 SVGAGI. The CDR3 totals 14 residues. Trimming removed 0 bases at V and 5 bases at J, with 11 bases between.

Many counts were recorded for this clonotype. V gene TRBV5-1 combines with J gene TRBJ2-7; D not resolved. This CDR3 region has 14 residues. Germline V gene data show CDR1 as SGHRS and CDR2 as YFSETQ. Trimming removed 0 bases at V and 1 base at J, with 8 bases between. Here the CDR3 reads CASSLGVASYEQYF. The CDR3 DNA reads TGCGCCAGCAGCTTGGGGGTGGCTTCCTACGAGCAGTACTTC. Looking up the rest from reference TRBV5-1 and TRBJ2-7 gives the full variable domain: KAGVTQTPRYLIKTRGQQVTLSCSPISGHRSVSWYQQTPGQGLQFLFEYFSETQRNKGNFPGRFSGRQFSNSRSEMNVSTLELGDSALYLCASSLGVASYEQYFGPGTRLTVT.

Ten or more counts support this clonotype. This chain joins TRBV25-1 and TRBJ2-3; 8 bases match TRBD1. Germline lookup yields CDR1 MGHDK and CDR2 SYGVNS. The CDR3 extends over 15 amino acids. V was clipped by 3 bases and J by 0 bases; unmatched bases: 2. The CDR3 loop is CASSDRTGSTDTQYF. Written as DNA, the CDR3 is TGTGCCAGCAGTGATAGGACAGGGAGCACAGATACGCAGTATTTT.

J is TRBJ2-2 and V is TRBV4-1; D is tentatively TRBD1 or TRBD2 (5 bases each). V shed 4 bases and J shed 4 bases, with 13 bases lying between them. Germline V gene lookup returns CDR1 MGHRA and CDR2 YSYEKL. The CDR3 is made up of 15 amino acids. CDR3 sequence (DNA): TGCGCCAGCAGCCCTGGCAGGGAGCCCACCGGGGAGCTGTTTTTT. Translating it yields CASSPGREPTGELFF.

This clonotype has at least ten counts. V usage is TRBV20-1 and J usage is TRBJ1-2, with TRBD1 as a possible D gene (5 bases). This CDR3 is 13 amino acids long. V gave up 3 bases and J gave up 8 bases, with 16 bases separating them. Germline lookup yields CDR1 DFQATT and CDR2 SNEGSKA (reference sequence). The CDR3 DNA is TGCAGTGCTAGCCAGGGAGGAGCCTGGGGCTACACCTTC. This gives the protein CSASQGGAWGYTF.

The table lists this clonotype with a few counts. This chain joins TRBV18 and TRBJ1-4; D not certain. The germline V gene has CDR1 KGHSH and CDR2 LQKENI. V lost 3 bases and J 5 bases, leaving 19 bases between the germline ends. The length of the CDR3 is 17 residues. The CDR3 loop is CASSPDTLGQGNEKLFF. CDR3 bases: TGTGCCAGCTCACCGGATACTTTAGGCCAAGGGAATGAAAAACTGTTTTTT.